This record looks at one T cell receptor (beta chain) sequence and its context. Its cognate antigen has yet to be identified. No quality values exist for individual bases; no much larger clone is one base distant. Whole blood was collected in K2EDTA tubes by collaborating institutions according to the institutions' own protocols. For TCRbeta analysis, collaborators shipped samples as frozen whole blood, isolated PBMCs, or DNA extracted from either of those sample types. V loses 7 bases at its end and J loses 5 bases; junction bases beyond the gene matches: 10. Spanning cysteine to phenylalanine, the CDR3 consists of 15 amino acids. Only CDR3 DNA remains: 45 bases, in frame from the first base. From a lookup of the germline V gene, CDR1 and CDR2 are SNHLY and FYNNEI. TCRbeta CDR3 regions were amplified from genomic DNA by means of the immunoSEQ Assay, a bias-controlled multiplex PCR. From the authors' description of their analysis: The number of nucleated cells in each sample was estimated by amplification of reference gene primers within the assay. To quantify the absolute abundance of each unique TCRbeta CDR3 rearrangement, sequence reads were collapsed and filtered. For each sample, productive Simpson clonality was calculated by taking the square root of Simpson's diversity index across productive rearrangements. The source is immuneACCESS, and TCRdb retained only in-frame sequences with V and J called. Part of the clones is not carried over; for the studies checked, unresolved V genes explain less than half of this, and the remainder is unexplained. From that table come the V and J calls and clone size; the DNA was used to work out D and trimming. For this sample the table gives 9,000 to 13,000 clones, of which 83% were detected only once. 9.5% to 15% of the sample belongs to the ten largest clones.

These data originate in a study of blood T cell repertoires in COVID-19 (dated by TCRdb to about 2020). Regarding the research as a whole: Samples from collaborators originated in the United States, Italy and Spain and spanned both the acute and convalescent phases of COVID-19. The material from the prospective study consisted of cDNA or gDNA derived from T cells, B-cell-depleted T cells, or PBMCs. Subjects who had been exposed to COVID-19, were actively infected with it, or had recovered from it provided the deeply sampled blood TCRbeta repertoires that made up the dataset. The repertoires were released in a freely available public database intended as a resource for research on the immune response to SARS-CoV-2. The samples were drawn from two sources: the first 160 participants of the ongoing ImmuneRACE study, and 1,200 or so subjects contributed by 6 global collaborators. Nearly every sample came with metadata listing a de-identified subject ID, COVID-19 status, age in years and sex. HLA class I and class II types, where available, came from metadata supplied by the sample provider rather than from assay-based typing. The paper's findings and limits, for the study overall: The quantity of clinical and demographic metadata differed by source and by participant and was supplied without curation.

The sequence was collected from a human donor in a cohort sampled during active COVID-19. The rearrangement combines TRBV2 with TRBJ2-2, with 7 bases aligning to TRBD1. The sequencing input was peripheral blood. The nucleotide sequence is given as TGTGCCAGCAAGCGAATAGGGGGCGGAACCGGGGAGCTGTTTTTT. This gives the protein CASKRIGGGTGELFF.